This T cell receptor (beta chain) is drawn from a study of OX40 agonist ivuxolimab in advanced cancers. Across the whole study: Prior anti-PD-1, anti-PD-L1 or anti-CTLA-4 therapy was allowed; more than 30% had some.

Autoimmune disease history or systemic immunosuppression barred patients. Assay used: immunoSEQ multiplex PCR; TCRdb lists only in-frame clones, some missing. The sample gives 85,000 to 100,000 clones, approximately 90% of which show up once; 0.7% to 0.9% is in the top ten. Study observations and caveats: At 0.1 to 3.0 mg/kg and by week 6, CD4+ and CD8+ T cells in the blood had expanded clonally. Near-lowest levels of clonal expansion characterized partial responders at 0.1-3.0 mg/kg.

Trimming removed 3 bases from V and 7 bases from J, with 10 bases in between. Germline CDR1 reads MDHEN; CDR2 reads SYDVKM. This CDR3 has 14 residues. Notes on this clone: Its antigen is unknown.

Sequencing was performed on CD4+ or CD8+ T cells sorted from blood, taken in a trial of the OX40 agonist ivuxolimab. The V and J genes are TRBV28 and TRBJ1-6; unclear D gene. The TCR sequence derives from an adult with an advanced solid tumor such as melanoma, head and neck, liver or kidney cancer. The CDR3: CASSLRRSNSPLHF. The CDR3 DNA reads TGTGCCAGCAGTTTGCGACGTTCCAATTCACCCCTCCACTTT.